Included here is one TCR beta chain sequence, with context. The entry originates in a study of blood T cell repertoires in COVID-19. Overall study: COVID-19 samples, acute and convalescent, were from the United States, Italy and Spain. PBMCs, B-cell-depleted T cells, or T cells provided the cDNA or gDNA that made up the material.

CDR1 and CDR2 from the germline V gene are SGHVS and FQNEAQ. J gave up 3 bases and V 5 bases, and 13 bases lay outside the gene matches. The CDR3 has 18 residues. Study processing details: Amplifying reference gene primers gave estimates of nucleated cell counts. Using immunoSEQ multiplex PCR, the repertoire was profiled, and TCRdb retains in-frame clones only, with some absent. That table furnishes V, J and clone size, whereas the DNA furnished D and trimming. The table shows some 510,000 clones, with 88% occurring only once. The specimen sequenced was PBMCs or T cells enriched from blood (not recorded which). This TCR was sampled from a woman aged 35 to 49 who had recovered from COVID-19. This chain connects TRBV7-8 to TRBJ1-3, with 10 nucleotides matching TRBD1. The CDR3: CASSPFGTGDIFGNTIYF. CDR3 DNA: TGTGCCAGCAGCCCATTCGGGACAGGGGATATTTTTGGAAACACCATATATTTT. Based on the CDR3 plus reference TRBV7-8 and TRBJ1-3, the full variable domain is GAGVSQSPRYKVAKRGQDVALRCDPISGHVSLFWYQQALGQGPEFLTYFQNEAQLDKSGLPSDRFFAERPEGSVSTLKIQRTQQEDSAVYLCASSPFGTGDIFGNTIYFGEGSWLTVV.